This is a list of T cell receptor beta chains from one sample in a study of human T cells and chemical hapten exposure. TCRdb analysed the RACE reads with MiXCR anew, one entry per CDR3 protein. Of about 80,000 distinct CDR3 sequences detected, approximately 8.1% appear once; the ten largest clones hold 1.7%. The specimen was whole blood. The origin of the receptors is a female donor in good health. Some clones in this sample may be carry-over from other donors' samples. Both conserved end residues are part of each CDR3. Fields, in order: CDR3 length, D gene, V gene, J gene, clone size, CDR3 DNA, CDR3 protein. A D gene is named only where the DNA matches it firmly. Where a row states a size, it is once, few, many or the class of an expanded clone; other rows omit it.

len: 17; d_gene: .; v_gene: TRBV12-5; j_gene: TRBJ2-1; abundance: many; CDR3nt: TGTGCTAGTGCCATTGAAGGACAGTTTGACTCCTACAATGAGCAGTTCTTC; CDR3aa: CASAIEGQFDSYNEQFF
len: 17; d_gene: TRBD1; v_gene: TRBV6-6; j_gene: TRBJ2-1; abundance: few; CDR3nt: TGTGCCAGCAGACGCTACCAAACAGGGGGCGTCTACAATGAGCAGTTCTTC; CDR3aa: CASRRYQTGGVYNEQFF
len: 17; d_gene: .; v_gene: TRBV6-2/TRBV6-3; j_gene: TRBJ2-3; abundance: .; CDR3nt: TGTGCCAGCAGTTACTCCTCCGGGGGGCAGCTGTCAGATACGCAGTATTTT; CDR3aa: CASSYSSGGQLSDTQYF
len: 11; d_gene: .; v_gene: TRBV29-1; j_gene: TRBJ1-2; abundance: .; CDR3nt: TGCAGCGGTGGGGGAGGCCAGCCAAACACCTTC; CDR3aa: CSGGGGQPNTF
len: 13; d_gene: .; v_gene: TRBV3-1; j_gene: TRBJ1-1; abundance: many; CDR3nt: TGTGCCAGCAGCCAAGCTGGTTCGGTTGTTGCTTTCTTT; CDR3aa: CASSQAGSVVAFF
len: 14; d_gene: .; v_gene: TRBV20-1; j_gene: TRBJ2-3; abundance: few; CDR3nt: TGCAGTGCTAGAGTTGGACCAAGTCGGGATACGCAGTATTTT; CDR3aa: CSARVGPSRDTQYF
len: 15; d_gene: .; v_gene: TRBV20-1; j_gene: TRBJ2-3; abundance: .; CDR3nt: TGCAGTGCTATCAAGGGGTCTACTAGCACAGATACGCAGTATTTT; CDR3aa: CSAIKGSTSTDTQYF
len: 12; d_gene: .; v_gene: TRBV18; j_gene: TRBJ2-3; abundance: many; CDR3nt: TGTGCCAGCTCACCAGTAGGTGATACGCAGTATTTT; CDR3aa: CASSPVGDTQYF
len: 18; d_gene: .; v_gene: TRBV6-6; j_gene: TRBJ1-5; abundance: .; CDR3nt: TGTGCCAGCAGCCCTGCTCGGGGGGGGGTGGCGGGCAATCAGCCCCAGCATTTT; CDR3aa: CASSPARGGVAGNQPQHF
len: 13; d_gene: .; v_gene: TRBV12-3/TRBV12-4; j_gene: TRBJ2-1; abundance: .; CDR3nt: TGTGCCAGCAGTTTAGCGGGCCTGCCTGAGCAGTTCTTC; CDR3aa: CASSLAGLPEQFF
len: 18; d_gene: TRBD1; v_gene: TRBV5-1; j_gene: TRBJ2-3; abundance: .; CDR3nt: TGCGCCAGCAGCCCTCGGACAGGGCTCCGCTGGGGCACAGATACGCAGTATTTT; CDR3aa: CASSPRTGLRWGTDTQYF
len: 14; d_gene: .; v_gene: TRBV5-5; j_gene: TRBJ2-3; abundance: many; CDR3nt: TGTGCCAGCAGCGGGGTACCTCCCACAGATACGCAGTATTTT; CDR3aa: CASSGVPPTDTQYF
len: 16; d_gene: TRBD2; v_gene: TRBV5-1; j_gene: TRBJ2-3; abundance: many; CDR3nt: TGCGCCAGCGCACCCCAGACTAGCGGAACTGCAGATACGCAGTATTTT; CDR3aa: CASAPQTSGTADTQYF
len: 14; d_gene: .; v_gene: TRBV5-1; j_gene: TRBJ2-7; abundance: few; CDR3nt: TGCGCCAGCAGCTTCCGACAGGCCTTCTACGAGCAGTACTTC; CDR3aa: CASSFRQAFYEQYF
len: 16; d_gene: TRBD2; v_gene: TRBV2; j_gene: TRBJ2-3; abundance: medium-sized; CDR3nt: TGTGCCAGCAGCTTTCGGGTAGCGGGGGTCTCAGATACGCAGTATTTT; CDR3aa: CASSFRVAGVSDTQYF
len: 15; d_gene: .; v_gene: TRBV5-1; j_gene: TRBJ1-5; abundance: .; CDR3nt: TGCGCCAGCAGCTTGGGCGACGAGGGCAATCAGCCCCAGCATTTT; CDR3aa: CASSLGDEGNQPQHF
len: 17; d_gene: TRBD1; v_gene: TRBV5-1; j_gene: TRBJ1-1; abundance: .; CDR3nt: TGCGCCAGCAGCTTCTCGGGTGGGACAGGGGGATGGACTGAAGCTTTCTTT; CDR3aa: CASSFSGGTGGWTEAFF
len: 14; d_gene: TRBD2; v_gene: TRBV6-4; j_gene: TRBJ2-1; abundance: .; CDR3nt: TGTGCCAGCTCGTCTAGCGGGGGGGGCGATGAGCAGTTCTTC; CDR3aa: CASSSSGGGDEQFF
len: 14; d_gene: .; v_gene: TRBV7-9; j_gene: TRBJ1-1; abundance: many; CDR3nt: TGTGCCAGCAGCTCCCAACAGGGAAGTACTGAAGCTTTCTTT; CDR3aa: CASSSQQGSTEAFF
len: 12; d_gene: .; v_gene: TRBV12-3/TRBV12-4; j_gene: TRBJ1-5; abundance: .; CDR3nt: TGTGCCAGCAGTAACAGCGATCAGCCCCAGCATTTT; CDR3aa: CASSNSDQPQHF
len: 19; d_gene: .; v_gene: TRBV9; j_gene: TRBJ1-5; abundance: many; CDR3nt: TGTGCCAGCAGCGGAGGACACACCGATGGGGGCGTAGGCAATCAGCCCCAGCATTTT; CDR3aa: CASSGGHTDGGVGNQPQHF
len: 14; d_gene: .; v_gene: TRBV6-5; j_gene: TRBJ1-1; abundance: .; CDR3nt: TGTGCCAGCAAAAGGAACAACAGGAACACTGAAGCTTTCTTT; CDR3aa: CASKRNNRNTEAFF
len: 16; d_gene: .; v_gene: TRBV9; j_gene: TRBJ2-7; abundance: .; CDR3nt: TGTGCCAGCAGCGACCAAGTCGGCGGTAGCTCCTACGAGCAGTACTTC; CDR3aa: CASSDQVGGSSYEQYF
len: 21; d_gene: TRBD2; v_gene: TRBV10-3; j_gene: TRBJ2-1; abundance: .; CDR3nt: TGTGCCATCAGAGTAGACCCAACCGGGACTAGCGGGGGGGTTTCCTACAATGAGCAGTTCTTC; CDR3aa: CAIRVDPTGTSGGVSYNEQFF
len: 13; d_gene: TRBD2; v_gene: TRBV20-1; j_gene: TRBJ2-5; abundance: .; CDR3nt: TGCAGTGCCACTTGGACTAGCTGGGAGACCCAGTACTTC; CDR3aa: CSATWTSWETQYF
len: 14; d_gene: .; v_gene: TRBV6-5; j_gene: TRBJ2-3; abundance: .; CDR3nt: TGTGCCAGCAGGCCTGACCTCAGCACAGATACGCAGTATTTT; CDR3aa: CASRPDLSTDTQYF
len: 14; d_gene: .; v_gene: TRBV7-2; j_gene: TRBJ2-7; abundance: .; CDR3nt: TGTGCCAGCAGCTTAGACTGGACCTCCTACGAGCAGTACTTC; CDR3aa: CASSLDWTSYEQYF
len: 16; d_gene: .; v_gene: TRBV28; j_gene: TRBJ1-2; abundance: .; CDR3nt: TGTGCCAGCAGTTTTATTCGGGGGGGCAAGGCGGGCGGCTACACCTTC; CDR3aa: CASSFIRGGKAGGYTF
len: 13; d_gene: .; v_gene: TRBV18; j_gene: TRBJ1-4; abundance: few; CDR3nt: TGTGCCAGCTCACCACCGCCTAATGAAAAACTGTTTTTT; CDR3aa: CASSPPPNEKLFF
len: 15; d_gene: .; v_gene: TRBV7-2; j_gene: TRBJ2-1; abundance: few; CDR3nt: TGTGCCAGCAGCTTAGGGATCAGCTCCTACAATGAGCAGTTCTTC; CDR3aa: CASSLGISSYNEQFF
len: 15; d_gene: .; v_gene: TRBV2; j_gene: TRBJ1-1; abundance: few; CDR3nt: TGTGCCAGCAGTGAAGGTGGGATAGGACTAGCTGAAGCTTTCTTT; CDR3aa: CASSEGGIGLAEAFF
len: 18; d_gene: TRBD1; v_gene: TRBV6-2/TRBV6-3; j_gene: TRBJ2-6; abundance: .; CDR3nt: TGTGCCAGCAGTAGTCCGGGACAGGCATTCTCTGGGGCCAACGTCCTGACTTTC; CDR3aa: CASSSPGQAFSGANVLTF
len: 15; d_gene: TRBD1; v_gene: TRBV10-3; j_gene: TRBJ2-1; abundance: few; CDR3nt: TGTGCCATCAAACCGGGACAGGGGGTCTACAATGAGCAGTTCTTC; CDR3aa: CAIKPGQGVYNEQFF
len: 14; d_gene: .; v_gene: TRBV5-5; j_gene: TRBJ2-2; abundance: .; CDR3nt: TGTGCCAGCAGCGTGACAGGAAACACCGGGGAGCTGTTTTTT; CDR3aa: CASSVTGNTGELFF
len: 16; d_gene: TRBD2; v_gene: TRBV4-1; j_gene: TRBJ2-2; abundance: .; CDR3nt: TGCGCCAGCAGCCAAGTTGTAGCGGGGGGGCCCGGGGAGCTGTTTTTT; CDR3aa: CASSQVVAGGPGELFF
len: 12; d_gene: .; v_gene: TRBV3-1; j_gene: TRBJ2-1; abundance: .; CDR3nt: TGTGCCAGCAGCCAAGAGACCGGGGGGCTGTTCTTC; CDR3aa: CASSQETGGLFF
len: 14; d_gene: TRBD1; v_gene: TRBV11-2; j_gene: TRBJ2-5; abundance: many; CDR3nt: TGTGCCAGCAGCCCGGGACAGGGGGAAGAGACCCAGTACTTC; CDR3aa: CASSPGQGEETQYF
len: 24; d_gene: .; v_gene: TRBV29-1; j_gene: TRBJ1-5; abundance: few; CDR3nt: TGCAGCGTTGAAGATCATGAACCGGCCCGATTGGTGATCAGACACTCAGGAGGGCATCAGCCCCAGCATTTT; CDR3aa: CSVEDHEPARLVIRHSGGHQPQHF
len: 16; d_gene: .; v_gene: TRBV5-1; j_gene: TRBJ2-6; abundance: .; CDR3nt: TGCGCCAGCAGCTTGGGGGCCTCCCCTGGGGCCAACGTCCTGACTTTC; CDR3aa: CASSLGASPGANVLTF
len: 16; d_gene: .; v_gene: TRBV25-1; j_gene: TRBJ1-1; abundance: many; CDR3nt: TGTGCCAGCAGTGAACAAGGACAGTTAATGAACACTGAAGCTTTCTTT; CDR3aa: CASSEQGQLMNTEAFF
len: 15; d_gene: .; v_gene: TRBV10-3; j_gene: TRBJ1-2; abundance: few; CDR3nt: TGTGCCATCAGTGAGGGAGGATCCGCTAACTATGGCTACACCTTC; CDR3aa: CAISEGGSANYGYTF
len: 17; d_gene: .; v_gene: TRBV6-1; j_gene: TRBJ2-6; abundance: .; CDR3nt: TGTGCCAGCAGCCGGGACGGCGCCGCCCCTGGGGCCAACGTCCTGACTTTC; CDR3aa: CASSRDGAAPGANVLTF
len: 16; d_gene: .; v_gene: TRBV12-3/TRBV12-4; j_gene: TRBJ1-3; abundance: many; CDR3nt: TGTGCCAGCAGTATTCTACAGGGATCCTCCGAAAACACCATATATTTT; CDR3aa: CASSILQGSSENTIYF
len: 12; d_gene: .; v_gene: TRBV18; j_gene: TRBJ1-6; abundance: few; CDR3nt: TGTGCCAGCTCACCGGATAATTCACCCCTCCACTTT; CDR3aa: CASSPDNSPLHF
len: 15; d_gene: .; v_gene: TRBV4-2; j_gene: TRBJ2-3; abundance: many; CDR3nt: TGTGCCAGCAGCCAAGATTGGACGGTCCCAGATACGCAGTATTTT; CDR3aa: CASSQDWTVPDTQYF
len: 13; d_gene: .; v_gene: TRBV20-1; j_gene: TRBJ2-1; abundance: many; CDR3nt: TGCAGTGCTAGAGACGGCGTCTACAATGAGCAGTTCTTC; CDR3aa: CSARDGVYNEQFF
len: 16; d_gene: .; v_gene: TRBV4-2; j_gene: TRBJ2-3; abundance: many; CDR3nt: TGTGCCAGCAGCACCCCCGTCTATGGGGACACAGATACGCAGTATTTT; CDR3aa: CASSTPVYGDTDTQYF
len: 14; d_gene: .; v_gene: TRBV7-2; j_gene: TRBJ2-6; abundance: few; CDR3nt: TGTGCCAGCAGCTTTGCCGCTGGGGCCAACGTCCTGACTTTC; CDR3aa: CASSFAAGANVLTF
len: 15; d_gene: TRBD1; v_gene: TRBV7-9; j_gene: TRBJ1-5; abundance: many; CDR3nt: TGTGCCAGCAGCTCCAGGGGGGGAGGCGATCAGCCCCAGCATTTT; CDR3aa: CASSSRGGGDQPQHF
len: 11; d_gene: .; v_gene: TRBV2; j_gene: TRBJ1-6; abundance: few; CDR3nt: TGTGCCAGCAGCGAAGGGGGACCCCTCCACTTT; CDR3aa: CASSEGGPLHF